Listed here is a single T cell receptor beta chain. This specimen comes from a study of blood T cell repertoires in COVID-19. Study-level information: The study drew acute and convalescent COVID-19 samples from the United States, Italy and Spain. The cDNA or gDNA used as material had been derived from T cells, B-cell-depleted T cells, or PBMCs.

Germline CDR1 SGHRS, CDR2 YFSETQ. The ends lost 7 bases at V and 2 bases at J; junction bases unmatched: 6. This CDR3 comprises 14 residues. Clones were sequenced by immunoSEQ multiplex PCR, and TCRdb holds only the in-frame ones, with some missing. The sample includes about 270,000 clones, 85% to 90% seen only once; the top ten take roughly 3.9%. This sequence was found in a woman aged 30 to 39 with acute COVID-19. Input material: PBMCs or T cells enriched from blood (not recorded which). This chain links TRBV5-1 with TRBJ2-5; 9 nucleotides match TRBD2. The CDR3 DNA sequence: TGCGCCAGCTTTAGCGGGAGTAATCAAGAGACCCAGTACTTC. It is translated as CASFSGSNQETQYF. The variable domain in full, with the rest retrieved from reference TRBV5-1 and TRBJ2-5, is KAGVTQTPRYLIKTRGQQVTLSCSPISGHRSVSWYQQTPGQGLQFLFEYFSETQRNKGNFPGRFSGRQFSNSRSEMNVSTLELGDSALYLCASFSGSNQETQYFGPGTRLLVL.